Shown below are 15 T cell receptor beta chains from a single sample sequenced in a study of blood T cell repertoires in COVID-19. Clones were read by immunoSEQ multiplex PCR, and TCRdb kept only the in-frame ones, dropping some. The sample gives over 20,000 clones, roughly 80% of which show up once; around 55% is in the top ten. Input material: peripheral blood. The receptors were gathered from a middle-aged man with active or convalescent COVID-19.

The rearrangement joins TRBV5-5 to TRBJ1-6, with TRBD1 identical over 10 bases. Germline V CDR1 and CDR2: SGHKS, YYEKEE (reference sequence). The trim removed 0 bases at V and 9 bases at J, leaving 9 bases unmatched. The CDR3 has 17 amino acids. DNA for the CDR3: TGTGCCAGCAGCTTGGGCCCGGACAGGGGGTTGGCTTCACCCCTCCACTTT. Translated, it gives CASSLGPDRGLASPLHF.

This chain connects TRBV5-1 to TRBJ1-2; TRBD1 aligns across 8 bases. There are 15 residues in the CDR3. V lost 2 bases and J lost 5; bases outside the gene matches: 8. Germline values: CDR1 SGHRS, CDR2 YFSETQ. CDR3 loop: CASSLTLQGGYGYTF. Written as DNA, the CDR3 is TGCGCCAGCAGCTTAACATTACAGGGGGGATATGGCTACACCTTC.

The rearrangement links TRBV7-3 to TRBJ2-1, with 7 positions matching TRBD2. Germline CDR1 and CDR2: SGHTA and FQGTGA. The CDR3 runs to 17 residues. With 4 bases clipped from V and 0 bases from J, the junction kept 9 bases outside the gene matches. In DNA form, the CDR3 reads TGTGCCAGCAGCTCGTTGAGAGCGGGAAGCTCCTACAATGAGCAGTTCTTC. Residues: CASSSLRAGSSYNEQFF.

The CDR3 DNA is TGTGCCAGCTCACGACTTATGAACACTGAAGCTTTCTTT. It yields the protein CASSRLMNTEAFF. The chain is built from TRBV18 and TRBJ1-1; D ambiguous. CDR1 and CDR2 (germline): KGHSH, LQKENI. CDR3 length equals 13 residues. Trimming cost V 4 bases and J 0 bases, with 6 bases left between them.

The V gene is TRBV19, the J gene TRBJ2-7, with TRBD1 matching 7 bases. V dropped 5 bases and J dropped 3; count of bases not matched to a gene: 10. This CDR3 has 15 residues. Germline V gene data show CDR1 as LNHDA and CDR2 as SQIVND (reference sequence). As DNA, the CDR3 is TGTGCCAGTAGTCCCCTCCGGACAGGACTCTACGAGCAGTACTTC. Its protein product is CASSPLRTGLYEQYF.

The J gene is TRBJ1-2, the V gene TRBV2; 7 bases are shared with TRBD1. From germline, CDR1 is SNHLY and CDR2 FYNNEI. Trimming at V came to 6 bases and at J to 6 bases, leaving 7 bases not matched to a gene. The CDR3 runs to 13 residues. DNA for the CDR3: TGTGCCAGCAGAGACGACAGGGTAAATGGCTACACCTTC. Translating it yields CASRDDRVNGYTF. Full variable domain (outside the CDR3, taken from reference TRBV2 and TRBJ1-2): EPEVTQTPSHQVTQMGQEVILRCVPISNHLYFYWYRQILGQKVEFLVSFYNNEISEKSEIFDDQFSVERPDGSNFTLKIRSTKLEDSAMYFCASRDDRVNGYTFGSGTRLTVV.

This chain joins TRBV18 and TRBJ2-7; 7 nucleotides line up with TRBD1. CDR3 length: 15 amino acids. V trimming: 3 bases; J trimming: 4 bases; junction bases outside the gene matches: 9. CDR1 is KGHSH, CDR2 LQKENI, per germline. CDR3: CASSPRGQTTYEQYF. For the CDR3, the DNA is TGTGCCAGCTCACCGAGGGGACAGACGACTTACGAGCAGTACTTC.

V is TRBV7-8 and J is TRBJ1-6; 8 nucleotides agree with TRBD1. The length of the CDR3 is 14 residues. Germline values: CDR1 SGHVS, CDR2 FQNEAQ. The V gene end was trimmed by 6 bases and the J gene end by 7 bases; junction bases not matched to a gene: 5. The CDR3 DNA follows: TGTGCCAGCAGTCGGACAGGGATGAATTCACCCCTCCACTTT. Protein product: CASSRTGMNSPLHF.

The chain carries TRBV7-6 and TRBJ2-5, with D tentatively TRBD1 (6 bases). Germline V gene sequence: CDR1 SGHVS, CDR2 FNYEAQ. The V gene lost 2 bases and the J gene lost 5 bases, with 12 bases spanning the gap. The CDR3 length is 14 residues. The chain's CDR3 is CASSLTGRGETQYF. The CDR3 DNA reads as TGTGCCAGCAGCTTAACAGGAAGGGGGGAGACCCAGTACTTC.

V is TRBV18 and J is TRBJ1-1, with D unclear. The V end lost 0 bases, the J end lost 6 bases, and 11 bases lay between the germline ends. This CDR3 comprises 14 residues. CDR1 and CDR2 from the germline V gene are KGHSH and LQKENI. The CDR3 loop reads CASSPPAGSAEAFF. In nucleotides, the CDR3 is TGTGCCAGCTCACCACCTGCAGGTAGTGCTGAAGCTTTCTTT.

V usage is TRBV19 and J usage is TRBJ2-7, with D maybe TRBD2 (5 bases). V lost 7 bases and J 4 bases, leaving 14 bases between the germline ends. Germline V gives CDR1 LNHDA, CDR2 SQIVND (reference sequence). The CDR3 spans 13 residues. The CDR3 DNA sequence: TGTGCCAGTAAACCGGGAACCGGTTACGAGCAGTACTTC. This sequence encodes CASKPGTGYEQYF.

The chain has TRBV30 and TRBJ1-3; D is unclear. This CDR3 contains 14 residues. Germline CDR1 and CDR2: GTSNPN and SVGIG (reference sequence). Trimming took 4 bases from V and 0 from J, leaving 10 bases between them. CDR3 sequence: CAWNRLSSGNTIYF. The DNA of the CDR3 is TGTGCCTGGAACCGTCTCAGCTCTGGAAACACCATATATTTT.

V and J are TRBV7-3 and TRBJ2-1, with a tentative D call TRBD2 (5 bases). Trimming took 5 bases from V and 9 from J, leaving 17 bases between them. The CDR3 contains 14 residues. In germline, CDR1 is SGHTA, CDR2 FQGTGA. This chain's CDR3 is CASSPHGPRVEQFF. CDR3 coding DNA: TGTGCCAGCAGCCCCCATGGCCCGAGGGTTGAGCAGTTCTTC.

V usage is TRBV10-3 and J usage is TRBJ1-5, with a possible D match to TRBD1 (6 bases). The V end lost 7 bases, the J end lost 7 bases, and 14 bases lay between the germline ends. The CDR3 consists of 13 residues. Germline assignment: CDR1 ENHRY and CDR2 SYGVKD. CDR3 bases: TGTGCCATCACTTGGACAGCCGCCCAGCCCCAGCATTTT. It translates to CAITWTAAQPQHF.

J is TRBJ2-3 and V is TRBV5-1, with 10 nucleotides matching TRBD2. Germline CDR1 reads SGHRS; CDR2 reads YFSETQ. CDR3 length: 13 amino acids. Losses at the gene ends were 7 bases for V and 5 bases for J; bases not matched to a gene: 4. This CDR3 reads CASHLAGEDTQYF. The DNA of the CDR3 is TGCGCCAGCCATCTAGCGGGAGAAGATACGCAGTATTTT.